Listed below are T cell receptor beta chains from one sample, sequenced in a study of cytomegalovirus exposure and HLA in healthy donors. Measured with immunoSEQ multiplex PCR; TCRdb has only the in-frame clones, and not every one. Listed are 40,000 to 50,000 clones; approximately 1.8% falls within the top ten. The sample comprised PBMCs. All receptors derive from a woman under 40 in good health and CMV-seronegative. CDR3s include the opening cysteine and the closing phenylalanine or tryptophan. The D gene is left open where the match is weak.

v_call	d_call	j_call	cdr3_nt	cdr3_aa
TRBV5-1	TRBD1	TRBJ2-5	TGCGCCAGCAGCCCTGGCAGGGGGTGGGAGACCCAGTACTTC	CASSPGRGWETQYF
TRBV30	-	TRBJ1-6	TGTGCCTGGAATAGGGGTAATTCACCCCTCCACTTT	CAWNRGNSPLHF
TRBV4-1	-	TRBJ1-1	TGCGCCAGCAGCCAAGGGGCGAACACTGAAGCTTTCTTT	CASSQGANTEAFF
TRBV30	-	TRBJ1-2	TGTGCCTGGAGTGTTCGTGGGGCTCGCGGCGACTATGGCTACACCTTC	CAWSVRGARGDYGYTF
TRBV4-1	TRBD2	TRBJ2-7	TGCGCCAGCAGCCAAGATCCTAGGGCTAGCGGGCCGTACGAGCAGTACTTC	CASSQDPRASGPYEQYF
TRBV2	-	TRBJ2-5	TGTGCCAGCAGTGTGGCGACGGGAGCTTTACAGACCCAGTACTTC	CASSVATGALQTQYF
TRBV30	-	TRBJ1-2	TGTGCCTGGAGTGGCGCCAATCGTGGCTACACCTTC	CAWSGANRGYTF
TRBV19	-	TRBJ2-1	TGTGCCAGTAGCCCAACGAGGGTAGTCCCCTTCAATGAGCAGTTCTTC	CASSPTRVVPFNEQFF
TRBV25-1	-	TRBJ2-1	TGTGCCAGCAGTGATAGGCAGGTGGAGTTCTTC	CASSDRQVEFF
TRBV4-2	-	TRBJ1-2	TGTGCCAGCAGCCAAGATCTTCCTCGCCCTGGAGATGGCTACACCTTC	CASSQDLPRPGDGYTF
TRBV27	-	TRBJ2-7	TGTGCCAGCAGTTTATTGGGCAGTCGCGACGAGCAGTACTTC	CASSLLGSRDEQYF
TRBV19	-	TRBJ1-5	TGTGCCAGTAGTAATCCGGGGATACCTCATCAGCCCCAGCATTTT	CASSNPGIPHQPQHF
TRBV14	TRBD2	TRBJ2-7	TGTGCCAGCAGCCGACTAGCGGGAGATGACGAGCAGTACTTC	CASSRLAGDDEQYF
TRBV30	-	TRBJ2-7	TGTGCCGGGAGTGTAATGGGGGGAATAACCTACGAGCAGTACTTC	CAGSVMGGITYEQYF
TRBV5-4	TRBD2	TRBJ2-3	TGTGCCAGCAGCTTGGGACTAGCGGGAGTTACAGATACGCAGTATTTT	CASSLGLAGVTDTQYF
TRBV28	TRBD1	TRBJ2-3	TGTGCCACCAGAATAGGGACAGCAGATACGCAGTATTTT	CATRIGTADTQYF
TRBV5-1	TRBD2	TRBJ2-7	TGCGCCAGCAGCGGCGGGGGAGATACCTCCTACGAGCAGTACTTC	CASSGGGDTSYEQYF
TRBV6-6	-	TRBJ1-1	TGTGCCAGCAGGGATACAGGGACCCTTCGAGCTTTCTTT	CASRDTGTLRAFF
TRBV30	-	TRBJ1-1	TGTGCCTGGTCGCTCCAGGGTGTTACTGAAGCTTTCTTT	CAWSLQGVTEAFF
TRBV4-1	-	TRBJ2-5	TGCGCCAGCAGCCAAGAAGCCGGGTTCCTTTTAGAGACCCAGTACTTC	CASSQEAGFLLETQYF
TRBV13	TRBD2	TRBJ2-1	TGTGCCAGCAGCTTAGAGTGGGAGGGCAATGAGCAGTTCTTC	CASSLEWEGNEQFF
TRBV5-1	TRBD1	TRBJ1-1	TGCGCCAGCAGCTTGGGGACAGGGCCGAACACTGAAGCTTTCTTT	CASSLGTGPNTEAFF
TRBV18	-	TRBJ1-4	TGTGCCAGCTCACGCGACAGAGCCAAAAATGAAAAACTGTTTTTT	CASSRDRAKNEKLFF
TRBV30	TRBD2	TRBJ2-1	TGTGCTGCGGGACTAGGGGGTCCTGAGCAGTTCTTC	CAAGLGGPEQFF
TRBV7-8	TRBD2	TRBJ2-3	TGTGCCAGCAGCTTAGGCGACTGGACTAGTTTATCCCCTAGCACAGATACGCAGTATTTT	CASSLGDWTSLSPSTDTQYF
TRBV15	TRBD1	TRBJ1-1	TGTGCCACCAGCAGAGGCCTCGGGACAGGGGGGAGTTTGGACGCTTTCTTT	CATSRGLGTGGSLDAFF
TRBV5-1	-	TRBJ2-3	TGCGCCAGCAGCTTGAACCAGTACACAGATACGCAGTATTTT	CASSLNQYTDTQYF
TRBV23-1	TRBD1	TRBJ1-2	TGCGCCAGCAGTCGAGGGGTGGAGGGGGCTTATGGCTACACCTTC	CASSRGVEGAYGYTF
TRBV9	-	TRBJ1-3	TGTGCCAGCAGCGAAACCGGGGGTTTCTCGGGAAACACCATATATTTT	CASSETGGFSGNTIYF
TRBV11-2	-	TRBJ1-2	TGTGCCAGCAGCTTAGGGCCCTTCTCTAACTATGGCTACACCTTC	CASSLGPFSNYGYTF
TRBV4-2	TRBD1	TRBJ1-2	TGTGCCAGCAGCCATCCCGGACAGGGGGCCGTGGGCTACACCTTC	CASSHPGQGAVGYTF
TRBV4-2	TRBD2	TRBJ2-2	TGTGCCAGCAGCCAAGGCCTGACTAGCGGGAAGGAGGAGCTGTTTTTT	CASSQGLTSGKEELFF
TRBV5-1	-	TRBJ2-2	TGCGCCAGCAGCTTGGGGACTCTGCCCGCCGGGGAGCTGTTTTTT	CASSLGTLPAGELFF
TRBV7-2	TRBD2	TRBJ2-3	TGTGCCAGCAGCCGATATAGCGGGAGCACAGATACGCAGTATTTT	CASSRYSGSTDTQYF
TRBV7-2	TRBD2	TRBJ2-5	TGTGCCAGCAGCTTAGGAAGGACTAGCGGGGAGACCCAGTACTTC	CASSLGRTSGETQYF
TRBV6-6	TRBD2	TRBJ2-3	TGTGCCAGCAGGGGGACTAGCGGGTCTGTCACAGATACGCAGTATTTT	CASRGTSGSVTDTQYF
TRBV9	-	TRBJ1-2	TGTGCCAGCAGCCCTCGGGTTGCTCATAACTATGGCTACACCTTC	CASSPRVAHNYGYTF
TRBV4-3	TRBD2	TRBJ2-5	TGCGCCAGCAGCCATGCTACTAGCGGGATCGAGACCCAGTACTTC	CASSHATSGIETQYF
TRBV7-9	TRBD1	TRBJ2-1	TGTGCCAGCAGATACGGGACAGGGTCGAAGAATGAGCAGTTCTTC	CASRYGTGSKNEQFF
TRBV5-1	TRBD2	TRBJ2-3	TGCGCCAGCAGCGCAAGCGGGATCACAGATACGCAGTATTTT	CASSASGITDTQYF
TRBV6-5	-	TRBJ2-7	TGTGCCAGCAGATACCATCGAGGTTTCGGCAACTACGAGCAGTACTTC	CASRYHRGFGNYEQYF
TRBV18	TRBD2	TRBJ2-7	TGTGCCAGCTCACCCGGACTAGCGGGGGAGCCCCGGGAGCAGTACTTC	CASSPGLAGEPREQYF
TRBV23-1	-	TRBJ2-7	TGCGCCAGCAGTCAATCTCTCCCCGCGGGGATCTACGAGCAGTACTTC	CASSQSLPAGIYEQYF
TRBV29-1	-	TRBJ2-3	TGCAGCGTTGTAGGGCGGGACCCCCCCACAGATACGCAGTATTTT	CSVVGRDPPTDTQYF
TRBV6-1	TRBD2	TRBJ2-7	TGTGCCAGCAGTGCCCCCGTAGCGGGAGCGAGCTACGAGCAGTACTTC	CASSAPVAGASYEQYF
TRBV7-9	TRBD2	TRBJ2-1	TGTGCCAGCACTCGGGCGGGAGGGCCGGGTGAGCAGTTCTTC	CASTRAGGPGEQFF
TRBV7-9	-	TRBJ2-7	TGTGCCAGCAGGGGGGGAAGTTACGAGCAGTACTTC	CASRGGSYEQYF
TRBV5-1	TRBD2	TRBJ2-7	TGCGCCAGCAGCTCCCGGGGTAGCGGGAGGGCCGTTCCCTACGAGCAGTACTTC	CASSSRGSGRAVPYEQYF
TRBV9	-	TRBJ1-1	TGTGCCAGCAGCGTAGACGGGAACACTGAAGCTTTCTTT	CASSVDGNTEAFF
TRBV7-3	TRBD1	TRBJ2-7	TGTGCCAGCAGCTCCGCCGGGACAGGGCTCCGCGAGCAGTACTTC	CASSSAGTGLREQYF
TRBV27	TRBD2	TRBJ2-7	TGTGCCAGCAGTCCCGGGACTAGCCGCGGCTCCTACGAGCAGTACTTC	CASSPGTSRGSYEQYF
TRBV6-5	-	TRBJ1-1	TGTGCCAGCAGTTACTCGCCAGGCCATAGAAACACTGAAGCTTTCTTT	CASSYSPGHRNTEAFF
TRBV29-1	TRBD1	TRBJ1-2	TGCAGCGCCCACGCCGGTAGGGGACAGGGTACCGGCTACACCTTC	CSAHAGRGQGTGYTF
TRBV18	-	TRBJ2-6	TGTGCCAGCTCTCCCGGGGCAGGGGCCCCTGGGGCCAACGTCCTGACTTTC	CASSPGAGAPGANVLTF
TRBV13	-	TRBJ2-1	TGTGCCAGCAGCCCCCCCGACAATGAGCAGTTCTTC	CASSPPDNEQFF
TRBV19	TRBD2	TRBJ2-1	TGTGCCAGTAGTTGGACTAGCGGGAGCTACAATGAGCAGTTCTTC	CASSWTSGSYNEQFF
TRBV4-3	TRBD1	TRBJ1-4	TGCGCCAGCAGCCAAGAGACCGGGACAGGGGGTACAAAACTGTTTTTT	CASSQETGTGGTKLFF
TRBV5-1	-	TRBJ1-1	TGCGCCAGCACCACGGGGGGGGATGAAGCTTTCTTT	CASTTGGDEAFF
TRBV18	-	TRBJ2-7	TGTGCCAGCTCACCAGGATCCAGGGGGGTAGACGAGCAGTACTTC	CASSPGSRGVDEQYF